Following are 18 T cell receptor beta chains from one sample sequenced in a study of OX40 agonist ivuxolimab in advanced cancers. TCRdb keeps only in-frame clones here, not all; method: immunoSEQ multiplex PCR. There are some 99,000 clones in the sample; 70% to 85% occur only once, and approximately 1.5% lies in the top ten. The sample was CD4+ or CD8+ T cells sorted from blood, taken in a trial of the OX40 agonist ivuxolimab. These receptor sequences come from an adult with an advanced solid tumor such as melanoma, head and neck, liver or kidney cancer.

The chain joins TRBV6-6 to TRBJ2-1, with a tentative D call TRBD2 (5 bases). Trimming took off 11 bases at V and 8 bases at J, with 28 bases between the two ends. Germline CDR1 reads MNHNY; CDR2 reads SVGAGI (reference sequence). This CDR3 has 16 amino acids. CDR3 loop: CAGTLEGGASGDEQFF. The CDR3 nucleotides read TGTGCCGGCACCTTGGAAGGTGGAGCGAGCGGCGATGAGCAGTTCTTC.

The CDR3: CASSDPFRDYEQYF. CDR3 DNA sequence: TGTGCCAGCAGTGATCCGTTCCGGGACTACGAGCAGTACTTC. The chain has TRBV25-1 and TRBJ2-7, with D perhaps matching TRBD2 (5 bases). CDR3 length: 14 amino acids. Trimming cost V 3 bases and J 3 bases, with 12 bases left between them. The germline CDR1 and CDR2 sequences are MGHDK and SYGVNS.

The genes are TRBV9 and TRBJ2-3; 11 bases map to TRBD2. Germline V gene data show CDR1 as SGDLS and CDR2 as YYNGEE. The CDR3 covers 18 residues. V was pared by 2 bases and J by 1 base, with 9 bases of the junction left unmatched. The DNA of the CDR3 is TGTGCCAGCAGCGTGGGACTAGCGGCCTTCGGCGGCACAGATACGCAGTATTTT. Encoded protein: CASSVGLAAFGGTDTQYF.

V usage is TRBV7-9 and J usage is TRBJ1-1; 11 bases match TRBD1. The CDR3 covers 14 residues. Per the germline V gene, CDR1 is SEHNR and CDR2 is FQNEAQ (reference sequence). V was pared by 4 bases and J by 5 bases, with 3 bases of the junction left unmatched. The CDR3 protein is CASSWTGGSTEAFF. The CDR3 DNA reads TGTGCCAGCAGCTGGACAGGGGGCAGTACTGAAGCTTTCTTT.

This clone came up once. CDR3 amino acids: CASKEPGTGQETQYF. The CDR3 coding sequence is TGTGCCAGCAAGGAACCCGGGACGGGACAAGAGACCCAGTACTTC. The chain carries TRBV5-5 and TRBJ2-5; D tentatively fits TRBD1 or TRBD2 (5 bases each). The V end was cut by 6 bases, the J end by 2 bases, with 17 bases between. Germline V gene data show CDR1 as SGHKS and CDR2 as YYEKEE (reference sequence). The CDR3 is made up of 15 amino acids.

The genes are TRBV28 and TRBJ1-1; TRBD1 aligns across 7 bases. Germline V gives CDR1 MDHEN, CDR2 SYDVKM. Trimming removed 5 bases from V and 11 bases from J; junction bases left unmatched: 5. There are 11 residues in the CDR3. This CDR3 is CASSPRRGAFF. DNA of the CDR3: TGTGCCAGCAGTCCCCGCAGGGGGGCTTTCTTT. Filled out from reference TRBV28 and TRBJ1-1, the complete variable domain reads DVKVTQSSRYLVKRTGEKVFLECVQDMDHENMFWYRQDPGLGLRLIYFSYDVKMKEKGDIPEGYSVSREKKERFSLILESASTNQTSMYLCASSPRRGAFFGQGTRLTVV.

As DNA, the CDR3 is TGTGCCAGCAGCCAAGATATTAGCGGAAAAGGCGGGGGGGCCAACGTCCTGACTTTC. It yields the protein CASSQDISGKGGGANVLTF. The gene calls are TRBV4-2 and TRBJ2-6, with D perhaps TRBD2 (6 bases). Trimming removed 0 bases from V and 4 bases from J, with 19 bases in between. The germline gives CDR1 LGHNA, CDR2 YNFKEQ. The CDR3 has 19 residues.

The CDR3 reads CASSETLQGSEAFF. Written as DNA, the CDR3 is TGTGCCAGCAGTGAAACGTTGCAGGGGTCTGAAGCTTTCTTT. The chain couples TRBV6-1 to TRBJ1-1, with D possibly being TRBD1 (6 bases). The V gene lost 2 bases and the J gene lost 6 bases, with 13 bases spanning the gap. The CDR3 is made up of 14 amino acids. The germline V gene encodes CDR1 MNHNS and CDR2 SASEGT.

In DNA form, the CDR3 reads TGTGCCATCCAGGGGACAGGCAAAACCGGGGAGCTGTTTTTT. Its protein is CAIQGTGKTGELFF. The chain links TRBV10-3 to TRBJ2-2; TRBD1 aligns across 8 bases. J lost 5 bases, V lost 8 bases, and 7 bases had no gene match. The CDR3 consists of 14 residues. Germline CDR1 ENHRY, CDR2 SYGVKD.

At least ten counts were recorded for this clone. This CDR3 is also generated by other DNA sequences in the sample. The chain recombines TRBV27 with TRBJ1-3; D is uncertain. Germline lookup yields CDR1 MNHEY and CDR2 SMNVEV (reference sequence). V dropped 0 bases and J dropped 4 bases, with 4 bases sitting between them. This CDR3 has 13 amino acids. CDR3 coding DNA: TGTGCCAGCAGTTTATCCAGAGGAAACACCATATATTTT. Residues: CASSLSRGNTIYF.

This chain links TRBV2 with TRBJ2-3; 8 bases align to TRBD1. The V and J ends lost 5 bases and 2 bases, in that order; junction bases with no gene match: 3. This CDR3 is built from 14 residues. Germline CDR1 SNHLY, CDR2 FYNNEI. CDR3 bases: TGTGCCAGCAGTCGGACAGGGTACACAGATACGCAGTATTTT. Translating gives CASSRTGYTDTQYF.

The chain links TRBV6-5 to TRBJ1-5, with D tentatively TRBD1 (5 bases). With 10 bases removed from V and 1 base from J, the gap between germline ends came to 14 bases. This CDR3 is built from 14 residues. The germline gives CDR1 MNHEY, CDR2 SVGAGI. CDR3 DNA: TGTGCCACGGGCCGGGGCTCAAGCAATCAGCCCCAGCATTTT. This translates into CATGRGSSNQPQHF.

The chain links TRBV6-5 to TRBJ2-7; 8 bases agree with TRBD1. There are 13 residues in the CDR3. CDR1 and CDR2 from the germline V gene are MNHEY and SVGAGI. V lost 4 bases, J lost 5 bases, and 4 bases stayed unmatched. CDR3 residues: CASSLDRDDEQYF. Written as DNA, the CDR3 is TGTGCCAGCAGTTTGGACAGGGACGACGAGCAGTACTTC.

The CDR3 nucleotides read TGTGCCAGCAGTGTATACGGACGAGATGGAGAGCAGTACTTC. Protein sequence: CASSVYGRDGEQYF. The chain recombines TRBV28 with TRBJ2-7; D uncertain. V lost 5 bases and J lost 7, with 18 bases in between. The germline CDR1 and CDR2 sequences are MDHEN and SYDVKM. The CDR3 totals 14 residues. The full variable domain, its missing parts supplied by reference TRBV28 and TRBJ2-7, is DVKVTQSSRYLVKRTGEKVFLECVQDMDHENMFWYRQDPGLGLRLIYFSYDVKMKEKGDIPEGYSVSREKKERFSLILESASTNQTSMYLCASSVYGRDGEQYFGPGTRLTVT.

V gene TRBV29-1 combines with J gene TRBJ1-2; perhaps TRBD1 as D (5 bases). With 7 bases removed from V and 4 bases from J, the gap between germline ends came to 10 bases. There are 11 residues in the CDR3. Germline-derived CDR1 and CDR2 are SQVTM and ANQGSEA. CDR3 sequence: CSATTVYGYTF. CDR3 nucleotides: TGCAGCGCTACGACAGTCTATGGCTACACCTTC.

J is TRBJ2-3 and V is TRBV6-6; D may be TRBD2 (5 bases). Germline values: CDR1 MNHNY, CDR2 SVGAGI (reference sequence). The CDR3 contains 15 residues. Trimming took 2 bases from V and 0 from J, leaving 9 bases between them. CDR3 protein: CASSYLGVSTDTQYF. The CDR3 DNA reads as TGTGCCAGCAGTTACCTCGGGGTTAGCACAGATACGCAGTATTTT.

The chain joins TRBV5-4 to TRBJ2-3; no clear D gene. The length of the CDR3 is 14 residues. The germline gives CDR1 SGHNT, CDR2 YYREEE (reference sequence). Trimming took off 1 base at V and 1 base at J, with 7 bases between the two ends. The CDR3 spells CASSLLSRTDTQYF. The CDR3 DNA follows: TGTGCCAGCAGCTTGTTGAGTCGCACAGATACGCAGTATTTT.

The V call is TRBV14, the J call TRBJ1-6; TRBD1 matches 9 bases. CDR3 length equals 15 residues. Germline-derived CDR1 and CDR2 are SGHDN and FVKESK. Trimming took 5 bases from V and 7 from J; bases not matched to a gene: 6. The CDR3 here is CASSNRGRWNSPLHF. The CDR3 region has the DNA TGTGCCAGCAGCAACAGGGGGCGTTGGAATTCACCCCTCCACTTT.